This T cell receptor beta chain was obtained from a study of shared T cell receptors in the human thymus. Clones were read by immunoSEQ multiplex PCR, and TCRdb kept only the in-frame ones, dropping some. The sample contains around 65,000 clones, 90% to 95% of which appear only once. Germline loops: CDR1 MDHEN, CDR2 SYDVKM. V lost 3 bases and J lost 8, with 14 bases in between. This CDR3 has 14 amino acids. Material for sequencing was thymocytes. The gene calls are TRBV28 and TRBJ1-3; unclear D gene. The receptor comes from a human donor. The CDR3 here is CASSFFQLGHTIYF. The CDR3 nucleotides are TGTGCCAGCAGTTTCTTCCAGTTAGGCCACACCATATATTTT.